Shown below are 26 T cell receptor beta chains from a single sample sequenced in a study of T cells after yellow fever vaccination. TCRdb used MiXCR to reprocess the 5' RACE reads, holding one entry per CDR3 protein. Among under 700,000 distinct CDR3 sequences listed, around 17% were seen once. The sequencing here drew on PBMCs, taken about 5 days after the first yellow fever vaccination. The source of these receptors is a man aged 18 to 29 who received the YFV17D yellow fever vaccine.

The chain links TRBV11-2 to TRBJ2-5; 13 positions agree with TRBD2. CDR1 and CDR2 (germline): SGHAT, FQNNGV. The CDR3 contains 18 residues. Trimming cost V 5 bases and J 2 bases; bases outside gene matches: 11. The CDR3 DNA reads as TGTGCCAGCAGCCGCGGACTAGCGGGGGCGCAAGGGCAAGAGACCCAGTACTTC. It codes for CASSRGLAGAQGQETQYF. The variable domain in full, with the rest retrieved from reference TRBV11-2 and TRBJ2-5, is EAGVAQSPRYKIIEKRQSVAFWCNPISGHATLYWYQQILGQGPKLLIQFQNNGVVDDSQLPKDRFSAERLKGVDSTLKIQPAKLEDSAVYLCASSRGLAGAQGQETQYFGPGTRLLVL.

V and J are TRBV7-9 and TRBJ2-1; no firm D call. Trimming took off 6 bases at V and 7 bases at J, with 13 bases between the two ends. Germline V gene lookup returns CDR1 SEHNR and CDR2 FQNEAQ (reference sequence). This CDR3 has 13 amino acids. Written as DNA, the CDR3 is TGTGCCAGCAGGGCTTATGTCGAGAATGAGCAGTTCTTC. This encodes CASRAYVENEQFF.

The chain couples TRBV12-3 or TRBV12-4 to TRBJ2-2, with D tentatively TRBD1 (6 bases). The CDR3 runs 16 residues. Trimming left V 6 bases short and J 6 bases short, with 20 bases between. The CDR3 sequence is CASRDSSGRKAGELFF. The DNA for the CDR3 is TGTGCCAGCAGGGACAGTTCAGGCAGGAAGGCCGGGGAGCTGTTTTTT.

V and J are TRBV4-3 and TRBJ1-5, with a possible D match to TRBD1 (5 bases). The V end lost 5 bases, the J end lost 3 bases, and 14 bases lay between the germline ends. CDR3 length: 15 amino acids. From germline, CDR1 is LGHNA and CDR2 YSLEER. The CDR3 coding sequence is TGCGCCAGCAGCACCCAAACAGGCTCCAATCAGCCCCAGCATTTT. Amino acids: CASSTQTGSNQPQHF.

There are a few counts of this clonotype. The chain carries TRBV7-9 and TRBJ1-2; tentatively, D is TRBD1 (6 bases). The V end lost 3 bases, the J end lost 3 bases, and 14 bases lay between the germline ends. The germline V gene has CDR1 SEHNR and CDR2 FQNEAQ (reference sequence). CDR3 size: 15 residues. The CDR3 region has the DNA TGTGCCAGCAGCTTTGGATGGACAGCGGACTATGGCTACACCTTC. Translation: CASSFGWTADYGYTF. The complete variable domain, with remaining parts taken from reference TRBV7-9 and TRBJ1-2, reads DTGVSQNPRHKITKRGQNVTFRCDPISEHNRLYWYRQTLGQGPEFLTYFQNEAQLEKSRLLSDRFSAERPKGSFSTLEIQRTEQGDSAMYLCASSFGWTADYGYTFGSGTRLTVV.

In this sample, this clonotype turned up many times. The gene calls are TRBV5-1 and TRBJ2-1; 9 positions agree with TRBD2. Trimming at V came to 5 bases and at J to 9 bases, leaving 12 bases not matched to a gene. The CDR3 extends over 15 amino acids. From germline, CDR1 is SGHRS and CDR2 YFSETQ. CDR3 protein: CASRPGTSFGIEQFF. In DNA form, the CDR3 reads TGCGCCAGCAGACCCGGGACTAGCTTTGGAATTGAGCAGTTCTTC.

This clonotype was seen a handful of times. The J gene is TRBJ1-2, the V gene TRBV29-1; TRBD1 matches at 9 bases. V was pared by 6 bases and J by 8 bases, with 13 bases of the junction left unmatched. Germline CDR1 SQVTM, CDR2 ANQGSEA. CDR3 length equals 14 residues. The CDR3 bases are TGCAGCGTAACCCCTGGGGACAGGGCTGGCGGCTACACCTTC. This codes for CSVTPGDRAGGYTF.

This CDR3 reads CASSPGGLQDIGGWGGYTF. DNA for the CDR3: TGTGCCAGCAGCCCCGGTGGATTGCAGGACATTGGCGGATGGGGGGGCTACACCTTC. The chain combines TRBV4-2 with TRBJ1-2, with a possible D match to TRBD1 (5 bases). CDR3 length: 19 residues. Germline V lookup: CDR1 LGHNA, CDR2 YNFKEQ. V was clipped by 4 bases and J by 8 bases, with 32 bases between them.

This clonotype was seen only a few times. V is TRBV7-2 and J is TRBJ2-3; weak D call: TRBD2 (5 bases). The CDR3 has 11 amino acids. Per the germline V gene, CDR1 is SGHTA and CDR2 is FQGNSA. Trimming cost V 5 bases and J 8 bases, with 8 bases left between them. The CDR3 is CASSPRGTQYF. CDR3 coding DNA: TGTGCCAGCAGCCCCCGGGGTACGCAGTATTTT.

A few counts support this clonotype. This chain joins TRBV7-2 and TRBJ2-5, with 8 bases aligning to TRBD1. This CDR3 has 16 amino acids. With 9 bases clipped from V and 2 bases from J, the junction kept 14 bases outside the gene matches. CDR1 is SGHTA, CDR2 FQGNSA, per germline. The CDR3 loop is CASKNQGAYIQETQYF. For the CDR3, the DNA is TGTGCCAGTAAAAACCAGGGGGCCTACATTCAAGAGACCCAGTACTTC.

The chain links TRBV28 to TRBJ2-7; TRBD1 agrees at 7 bases. J gave up 0 bases and V 4 bases, and 12 bases lay outside the gene matches. Germline-derived CDR1 and CDR2 are MDHEN and SYDVKM. The CDR3 covers 17 residues. CDR3 region: CASSSTSGRGYSYEQYF. The CDR3 DNA reads as TGTGCCAGCAGTTCGACTTCCGGCAGGGGGTACTCCTACGAGCAGTACTTC.

This clonotype appeared a few times. V usage is TRBV7-8 and J usage is TRBJ1-1; D unresolved. Germline loops: CDR1 SGHVS, CDR2 FQNEAQ. The V end was cut by 3 bases, the J end by 2 bases, with 16 bases between. The CDR3 length is 16 residues. The CDR3, as DNA: TGTGCCAGCAGCTTGCCGAGACGCGCCTCCAACACTGAAGCTTTCTTT. As protein: CASSLPRRASNTEAFF.

The chain employs TRBV6-2 or TRBV6-3 and TRBJ2-3; TRBD2 matches at 8 bases. After removal of 0 bases from V and 2 bases from J, the junction contained 7 bases not matched to a gene. Germline V gene data show CDR1 as MNHEY and CDR2 as SVGEGT. This CDR3 spans 17 amino acids. CDR3 sequence reads: CASSYSMRGDYTDTQYF. The CDR3 bases are TGTGCCAGCAGTTACTCGATGCGGGGGGACTACACAGATACGCAGTATTTT.

The rearrangement joins TRBV27 to TRBJ1-1; D unclear. The CDR3 runs 13 residues. Germline V gene lookup returns CDR1 MNHEY and CDR2 SMNVEV (reference sequence). V lost 7 bases to trimming and J lost 6 bases, with 15 bases between them. CDR3 DNA: TGTGCCAGCACCGAACTCGGCGGCGCTGAAGCTTTCTTT. This encodes CASTELGGAEAFF.

The chain has TRBV7-3 and TRBJ1-1; the D gene is possibly TRBD1 (5 bases). The V gene lost 5 bases and the J gene lost 8 bases, with 15 bases spanning the gap. Germline lookup yields CDR1 SGHTA and CDR2 FQGTGA. This CDR3 comprises 13 residues. In DNA form, the CDR3 reads TGTGCCAGCAGCCCTAGCGGGTCAGGGGAAGCTTTCTTT. This sequence encodes CASSPSGSGEAFF.

The rearrangement links TRBV9 to TRBJ1-4, with 7 bases fitting TRBD1. There are 14 residues in the CDR3. Trimming at V came to 3 bases and at J to 8 bases, leaving 7 bases not matched to a gene. CDR1 is SGDLS and CDR2 is YYNGEE in the germline V gene. CDR3 coding DNA: TGTGCCAGCAGCGCTGGACAGGCTCGGGAAAAACTGTTTTTT. The encoded protein is CASSAGQAREKLFF. The variable domain in full, with the rest retrieved from reference TRBV9 and TRBJ1-4, is DSGVTQTPKHLITATGQRVTLRCSPRSGDLSVYWYQQSLDQGLQFLIQYYNGEERAKGNILERFSAQQFPDLHSELNLSSLELGDSALYFCASSAGQAREKLFFGSGTQLSVL.

V is TRBV4-2 and J is TRBJ2-1; 12 bases match TRBD2. CDR3 length equals 19 residues. Trimming removed 5 bases from V and 0 bases from J; junction bases left unmatched: 11. Germline V gives CDR1 LGHNA, CDR2 YNFKEQ. As DNA, the CDR3 is TGTGCCAGCAGCAGACCGACTAGCGGGGGCACTAGCTCCTACAATGAGCAGTTCTTC. This translates into CASSRPTSGGTSSYNEQFF.

A few counts support this clonotype. The rearrangement uses TRBV24-1 and TRBJ2-1; 9 bases map to TRBD1. CDR1 is KGHDR, CDR2 SFDVKD, per germline. Unmatched junction bases numbered 10, after V lost 3 bases and J lost 8 bases. The CDR3 consists of 16 residues. The CDR3 region is CATSDPGTGLGDEQFF. CDR3 nucleotide sequence: TGTGCCACCAGTGATCCCGGGACAGGGCTTGGCGATGAGCAGTTCTTC.

This clonotype occurred a few times. V gene TRBV7-3 combines with J gene TRBJ2-3; TRBD2 agrees at 8 bases. V shed 5 bases, J shed 1 base, and the junction held 8 bases outside the gene matches. This CDR3 has 16 amino acids. The germline V gene has CDR1 SGHTA and CDR2 FQGTGA. CDR3 DNA sequence: TGTGCCAGCAGCCCTAACGGGCGGGGGGGCACAGATACGCAGTATTTT. Its protein product is CASSPNGRGGTDTQYF.

The rearrangement joins TRBV4-2 to TRBJ2-1; TRBD2 matches 9 bases. Germline V gene sequence: CDR1 LGHNA, CDR2 YNFKEQ. The CDR3 consists of 15 residues. V shed 10 bases and J 2 bases; nucleotides not matched to a gene: 9. The CDR3 coding sequence is TGTGCCACGACCCCCCGCGGGGGGGCCTACAATGAGCAGTTCTTC. It specifies CATTPRGGAYNEQFF.

The V gene is TRBV28, the J gene TRBJ1-6, with a weak D call TRBD1 (5 bases). V was cut by 7 bases and J by 14 bases, with 24 bases left in between. CDR1 and CDR2 from the germline V gene are MDHEN and SYDVKM. This CDR3 region has 15 residues. Here the CDR3 DNA reads TGTGCCAGCACCATTAACCCGGGACTAGGCCGCACCCTCCACTTT. Its translation: CASTINPGLGRTLHF.

This clonotype occurred many times. This chain connects TRBV4-1 to TRBJ1-3, with D perhaps matching TRBD1 (5 bases). Germline CDR1 is MGHRA and CDR2 is YSYEKL. The length of the CDR3 is 15 residues. V gave up 4 bases and J gave up 4 bases, with 14 bases separating them. The CDR3 coding sequence is TGCGCCAGCAGCCCCGGGACTCAGAGGGGAAACACCATATATTTT. Protein: CASSPGTQRGNTIYF.

In its sample, this clonotype was seen many times. The chain combines TRBV18 with TRBJ1-2, with 10 bases lining up with TRBD1. Germline CDR1 reads KGHSH; CDR2 reads LQKENI. V dropped 6 bases and J dropped 3; count of bases not matched to a gene: 13. This CDR3 contains 17 residues. CDR3 nucleotide sequence: TGTGCCAGCTCTCCCCAGGACAGGGGGGTTGGCTACTATGGCTACACCTTC. It translates to CASSPQDRGVGYYGYTF.

This clonotype came up a few times. V is TRBV5-1 and J is TRBJ2-2; 7 bases agree with TRBD2. From germline, CDR1 is SGHRS and CDR2 YFSETQ. J lost 6 bases, V lost 4 bases, and 9 bases had no gene match. This CDR3 is 15 amino acids long. CDR3 DNA: TGCGCCAGCAGCCCTGGGGGAGGGCCCGCCGGGGAGCTGTTTTTT. Its protein is CASSPGGGPAGELFF.

V gene TRBV6-2 or TRBV6-3 combines with J gene TRBJ1-1; D is unclear. Germline V gene lookup returns CDR1 MNHEY and CDR2 SVGEGT. Trimming left V 9 bases short and J 1 base short, with 0 bases between. The CDR3 is made up of 9 amino acids. The CDR3 sequence: CARNTEAFF. The CDR3 coding sequence is TGTGCCAGGAACACTGAAGCTTTCTTT.

The chain has TRBV9 and TRBJ2-3; D may be TRBD2 (5 bases). Trimming left V 3 bases short and J 9 bases short, with 20 bases between. The germline gives CDR1 SGDLS, CDR2 YYNGEE. CDR3 length: 15 amino acids. CDR3 sequence: CASSGGVLSVGTQYF. Written as DNA, the CDR3 is TGTGCCAGCAGCGGGGGAGTCCTTAGCGTAGGAACGCAGTATTTT.